These 27 T cell receptor beta chains share one sample of origin, sequenced in a study of cytomegalovirus exposure and HLA in healthy donors. PCR was performed using 60 Vbeta and 13 Jbeta primers. TCRdb keeps only in-frame clones here, not all; method: immunoSEQ multiplex PCR. Of 150,000 to 200,000 clones listed, around three quarters were seen once; the top ten hold approximately 2.4%. The sequenced sample was PBMCs. The source is a woman in her forties or fifties in good health and CMV-seronegative.

This rearrangement joins TRBV7-2 to TRBJ2-5; 9 bases match TRBD1. The J call may be faulty, since TRBJ2-7 better matches the DNA end. The CDR3 runs 16 residues. Germline V gives CDR1 SGHTA, CDR2 FQGNSA. The CDR3 reads CASSSSPGQGNHEQYF. The CDR3 DNA sequence: TGTGCCAGCAGCTCGTCCCCGGGACAGGGTAACCACGAGCAGTACTTC.

This clone was counted only a few times. CDR3 in amino acids: CASSLKRGPSGGNTGELFF. The CDR3 nucleotides read TGTGCCAGCAGCTTAAAAAGGGGACCCTCCGGGGGAAACACCGGGGAGCTGTTTTTT. The rearrangement links TRBV11-3 to TRBJ2-2; tentatively, D is TRBD2 (6 bases). The CDR3 consists of 19 residues. Trimming shortened V by 2 bases and J by 2 bases, and 21 bases separated the two germline ends. Germline CDR1 and CDR2: SGHNT and YENEEA.

This clone was counted a few times. V usage is TRBV7-3 and J usage is TRBJ2-1; 8 bases match TRBD2. The length of the CDR3 is 14 residues. After removal of 5 bases from V and 3 bases from J, the junction contained 3 bases not matched to a gene. The V gene's germline CDR1 is SGHTA and CDR2 FQGTGA. Written as DNA, the CDR3 is TGTGCCAGCAGCACTAGCGGCAACTACAATGAGCAGTTCTTC. This gives the protein CASSTSGNYNEQFF.

The table lists this clone with a few counts. For the CDR3, the DNA is TGTGCCAGCAGTGAATTGAAGTCGTCGGGACAACCCTACGAGCAGTACTTC. This sequence encodes CASSELKSSGQPYEQYF. The chain carries TRBV25-1 and TRBJ2-7, with D maybe TRBD1 (6 bases). The ends were cut back, 1 base at V and 2 bases at J, with 18 bases in the middle. In germline, CDR1 is MGHDK, CDR2 SYGVNS. This CDR3 is built from 17 residues.

The V call is TRBV11-2, the J call TRBJ2-5, with a tentative D call TRBD2 (6 bases). The V end was cut by 1 base, the J end by 1 base, with 13 bases between. This CDR3 has 16 residues. Germline CDR1 and CDR2: SGHAT and FQNNGV. DNA of the CDR3: TGTGCCAGCAGCTTAGCTCCCGGGAGTGGCCAAGAGACCCAGTACTTC. Translation: CASSLAPGSGQETQYF.

This clone showed up just a few times. V gene TRBV6-1 combines with J gene TRBJ1-4, with 7 bases identical to TRBD1. Germline V gene data show CDR1 as MNHNS and CDR2 as SASEGT. The CDR3 spans 15 residues. V shed 2 bases, J shed 4 bases, and the junction held 4 bases outside the gene matches. CDR3 DNA sequence: TGTGCCAGCAGTGAAAGGACAGGCTTTAATGAAAAACTGTTTTTT. Encoded protein: CASSERTGFNEKLFF.

The CDR3 sequence: CASSIGGGRTDTQYF. DNA of the CDR3: TGTGCCAGCAGCATAGGGGGCGGCCGCACAGATACGCAGTATTTT. The chain uses TRBV7-3 and TRBJ2-3; 7 bases map to TRBD1. Germline CDR1 and CDR2: SGHTA and FQGTGA. This CDR3 is built from 15 residues. Germline trimming cut 5 bases from V and 1 base from J; bases unmatched to any gene: 6.

The V call is TRBV4-3, the J call TRBJ1-4; D might be TRBD1 (6 bases). V dropped 3 bases and J dropped 4 bases, with 12 bases sitting between them. Germline values: CDR1 LGHNA, CDR2 YSLEER. This CDR3 contains 15 residues. CDR3 DNA: TGCGCCAGCAGCCAGTACAGGGAGGGTAATGAAAAACTGTTTTTT. This gives the protein CASSQYREGNEKLFF.

The chain uses TRBV6-6 and TRBJ1-5; D is possibly TRBD1 (5 bases). The germline V gene encodes CDR1 MNHNY and CDR2 SVGAGI (reference sequence). Trimming cost V 5 bases and J 0 bases, with 8 bases left between them. The CDR3 length is 14 residues. The CDR3 sequence: CASSLRGSNQPQHF. The CDR3 coding sequence is TGTGCCAGCAGTCTTAGGGGTAGCAATCAGCCCCAGCATTTT.

The chain carries TRBV6-1 and TRBJ2-2; D is perhaps TRBD1 (6 bases). CDR1 is MNHNS and CDR2 is SASEGT in the germline V gene. CDR3 size: 14 residues. Trimming removed 6 bases at V and 5 bases at J, with 13 bases between. CDR3 coding DNA: TGTGCCAGCAGGTTACACAGGGATACCGGGGAGCTGTTTTTT. It specifies CASRLHRDTGELFF.

CDR3 sequence reads: CASSQVTSDSYEQYF. The CDR3 region has the DNA TGCGCCAGCAGCCAAGTAACTAGCGACTCCTACGAGCAGTACTTC. The chain has TRBV4-1 and TRBJ2-7; 7 bases line up with TRBD2. Germline loops: CDR1 MGHRA, CDR2 YSYEKL. J was trimmed by 0 bases and V by 1 base; bases with no gene match: 3. This CDR3 contains 15 residues.

The V gene is TRBV19, the J gene TRBJ2-3; tentatively, D is TRBD1 (6 bases). The CDR3 loop spans 14 amino acids. With 6 bases removed from V and 5 bases from J, the gap between germline ends came to 15 bases. CDR1 and CDR2 (germline): LNHDA, SQIVND (reference sequence). This CDR3 is CASRSRGLLDTQYF. CDR3 bases: TGTGCCAGTAGGTCCAGGGGCCTTTTAGATACGCAGTATTTT.

This rearrangement joins TRBV25-1 to TRBJ1-3; 10 bases fit TRBD1. Germline CDR1 is MGHDK and CDR2 is SYGVNS. The CDR3 has 17 residues. With V trimmed by 3 bases and J by 0 bases, 5 bases remained unmatched. The CDR3 DNA is TGTGCCAGCAGTGAGGACAGGGGGACCCTCTCTGGAAACACCATATATTTT. Protein: CASSEDRGTLSGNTIYF.

This clone has just a few counts. The CDR3 protein is CASSTGQGAGGYTF. CDR3 sequence (DNA): TGTGCCAGCAGTACCGGACAGGGGGCCGGTGGCTACACCTTC. The chain combines TRBV28 with TRBJ1-2, with TRBD1 matching 11 bases. Germline-derived CDR1 and CDR2 are MDHEN and SYDVKM. The CDR3 loop spans 14 amino acids. The ends lost 5 bases at V and 7 bases at J; junction bases unmatched: 6.

The chain recombines TRBV6-1 with TRBJ2-1; 10 bases align to TRBD2. The CDR3 contains 14 residues. Germline assignment: CDR1 MNHNS and CDR2 SASEGT. The J segment lost 6 bases and the V segment lost 6 bases, leaving 5 bases of the junction unmatched. CDR3 nucleotides: TGTGCCAGCAGCGAGCGGGGGGGCGGCAATGAGCAGTTCTTC. Residues: CASSERGGGNEQFF.

This clone was picked up a small number of times. The gene calls are TRBV5-1 and TRBJ2-7; a possible D gene is TRBD1 (6 bases). Germline-derived CDR1 and CDR2 are SGHRS and YFSETQ. The V end was cut by 4 bases, the J end by 1 base, with 15 bases between. The CDR3 length is 15 residues. The CDR3, as DNA: TGCGCCAGCAGCCTCGAGCTACAGGGTTCCTACGAGCAGTACTTC. Its translation is CASSLELQGSYEQYF.

J is TRBJ2-7 and V is TRBV7-3, with 8 bases identical to TRBD1. V gave up 5 bases and J gave up 1 base; unmatched junction bases: 4. CDR1 is SGHTA, CDR2 FQGTGA, per germline. The CDR3 is 14 amino acids. The DNA of the CDR3 is TGTGCCAGCAGCCCAGGGGGCAAATCCTACGAGCAGTACTTC. Translation gives CASSPGGKSYEQYF.

This rearrangement joins TRBV19 to TRBJ2-1; TRBD2 matches 7 bases. The length of the CDR3 is 16 residues. V lost 6 bases, J lost 0 bases, and 8 bases stayed unmatched. CDR1 and CDR2 (germline): LNHDA, SQIVND (reference sequence). Here the CDR3 reads CASSRTSANSYNEQFF. DNA of the CDR3: TGTGCCAGTAGCCGTACTAGCGCCAACTCCTACAATGAGCAGTTCTTC.

The chain has TRBV5-6 and TRBJ2-7; a possible D gene is TRBD2 (6 bases). Trimming took off 1 base at V and 5 bases at J, with 19 bases between the two ends. CDR1 is SGHDT, CDR2 YYEEEE, per germline. There are 16 residues in the CDR3. In DNA form, the CDR3 reads TGTGCCAGCAGCTTGTTTCGGACTAAAATAAGGAACGAGCAGTACTTC. It translates to CASSLFRTKIRNEQYF.

The J gene is TRBJ1-3, the V gene TRBV5-5, with 7 bases that match TRBD1. This CDR3 comprises 15 residues. The germline V gene encodes CDR1 SGHKS and CDR2 YYEKEE (reference sequence). Trimming removed 5 bases from V and 4 bases from J; junction bases left unmatched: 9. The CDR3 spells CASSQTPGQGNTIYF. As DNA, the CDR3 is TGTGCCAGCAGTCAAACTCCGGGACAGGGAAACACCATATATTTT. Based on the CDR3 plus reference TRBV5-5 and TRBJ1-3, the full variable domain is DAGVTQSPTHLIKTRGQQVTLRCSPISGHKSVSWYQQVLGQGPQFIFQYYEKEERGRGNFPDRFSARQFPNYSSELNVNALLLGDSALYLCASSQTPGQGNTIYFGEGSWLTVV.

V and J are TRBV9 and TRBJ2-1, with 12 positions matching TRBD2. The germline CDR1 and CDR2 sequences are SGDLS and YYNGEE. V dropped 0 bases and J dropped 7; count of bases not matched to a gene: 14. The CDR3 covers 19 residues. The CDR3 nucleotides read TGTGCCAGCAGCGTAGAGACTAGCGGGAGTATAGTGAAAGGGAATGAGCAGTTCTTC. Protein: CASSVETSGSIVKGNEQFF.

V gene TRBV7-2 combines with J gene TRBJ2-3, with 10 bases aligning to TRBD2. With 5 bases clipped from V and 6 bases from J, the junction kept 2 bases outside the gene matches. The CDR3 contains 13 residues. Germline V gene data show CDR1 as SGHTA and CDR2 as FQGNSA. CDR3 residues: CASSLGLADTQYF. CDR3 sequence (DNA): TGTGCCAGCAGCCTGGGACTAGCGGATACGCAGTATTTT.

This clone was picked up one time. The same CDR3 arises from other DNA sequences in this sample as well. The chain links TRBV10-1 to TRBJ1-6; D is ambiguous. Trimming stripped 8 bases from V and 13 bases from J, with 12 bases between. The CDR3 is 11 residues long. Germline V gene data show CDR1 as WNHNN and CDR2 as SYGVQD (reference sequence). The CDR3 nucleotides are TGCGCCAGCGTCGTCCCCTCCCCCCTCCACTTT. This gives the protein CASVVPSPLHF.

This clone was seen more than once but under ten times. The chain couples TRBV19 to TRBJ2-5, with 13 bases fitting TRBD2. This CDR3 comprises 16 residues. CDR1 and CDR2 from the germline V gene are LNHDA and SQIVND (reference sequence). The V segment lost 4 bases and the J segment 7 bases; nucleotides outside the gene matches: 9. CDR3 bases: TGTGCCAGTAGTACCGATGGACTAGCGGGAGAAGGGACCCAGTACTTC. Amino acid sequence: CASSTDGLAGEGTQYF.

Note on this clone: The sample holds other DNA sequences that translate to the same CDR3. The genes are TRBV28 and TRBJ2-5; TRBD2 matches at 10 bases. Germline CDR1 and CDR2: MDHEN and SYDVKM. The length of the CDR3 is 15 residues. V lost 5 bases to trimming and J lost 3 bases; unmatched junction nucleotides: 6. The CDR3: CASSPLLAGEETQYF. For the CDR3, the DNA is TGTGCCAGCAGTCCCTTGCTAGCGGGAGAAGAGACCCAGTACTTC.

A single count supports this clone. The rearrangement uses TRBV25-1 and TRBJ1-3, with D perhaps TRBD1 (5 bases). V was clipped by 3 bases and J by 1 base, with 10 bases between them. The length of the CDR3 is 15 residues. Germline V gene sequence: CDR1 MGHDK, CDR2 SYGVNS. The CDR3 region is CASSDLRGSGNTIYF. In DNA, the CDR3 is TGTGCCAGCAGTGATCTGCGGGGGTCTGGAAACACCATATATTTT.

The rearrangement links TRBV6-6 to TRBJ2-2; D might be TRBD1 (6 bases). CDR1 is MNHNY and CDR2 is SVGAGI in the germline V gene (reference sequence). Trimming removed 10 bases from V and 3 bases from J, with 15 bases in between. The CDR3 sequence is 14 residues long. The CDR3 region is CATVQQGYTGELFF. The CDR3 DNA follows: TGTGCCACCGTCCAACAGGGTTACACCGGGGAGCTGTTTTTT.